Listed below are T cell receptor beta chains from one sample, sequenced in a study of blood T cell repertoires in COVID-19. The data were produced by immunoSEQ multiplex PCR, yet TCRdb's version contains in-frame clones alone and is incomplete. The table lists around 450,000 clones, roughly 87% of them singletons. Material for sequencing was PBMCs or T cells enriched from blood (not recorded which). The origin of the receptors is a woman between 18 and 29 years old who had recovered from COVID-19. The CDR3 runs from the conserved cysteine through the conserved F or W. A D gene is named only where the DNA matches it firmly. Clone size is given for some rows only: seen once, a few or many times, or a class if the clone is expanded.

v_call	cdr3_length	clone_size	j_call	d_call	cdr3_nt	cdr3_aa
TRBV2	15	NA	TRBJ1-2	NA	TGTGCCAGCAGGTCGACAGGCCGTTTGGGCTATGGCTACACCTTC	CASRSTGRLGYGYTF
TRBV6-5	12	NA	TRBJ2-7	TRBD1	TGTGCCAGCAGTAGACCATTTAGGGGGCGCGACTTC	CASSRPFRGRDF
TRBV7-8	15	NA	TRBJ2-3	TRBD1	TGTGCCAGCAGCCCTGCACAGGGGAGCACAGATACGCAGTATTTT	CASSPAQGSTDTQYF
TRBV7-2	18	NA	TRBJ2-5	TRBD2	TGTGCCAGCAGCTCACAAGGACTAGCGGGGGGGCCATGGGAGACCCAGTACTTC	CASSSQGLAGGPWETQYF
TRBV15	13	NA	TRBJ1-5	TRBD1	TGTGCCACCAGCCCGGAGTCAGGGGGGCCCCAGCATTTT	CATSPESGGPQHF
TRBV2	13	NA	TRBJ1-1	NA	TGTGCCAGCAGTGAGTCCGGGAACACTGAAGCTTTCTTT	CASSESGNTEAFF
TRBV10-2	14	NA	TRBJ1-2	TRBD1	TGCGCCAGCAGCAGGACAGGGGAAGCCTATGGCTACACCTTC	CASSRTGEAYGYTF
TRBV18	17	NA	TRBJ1-2	NA	TGTGCCAGCTCACCATTCCAAGAGGACAGCTCTGACTATGGCTACACCTTC	CASSPFQEDSSDYGYTF
TRBV5-1	22	NA	TRBJ2-3	TRBD2	TGCGCCAGCAGCTTGCGGATGCCTGTGCTAGCGGGGGGAAGGTCTAGCACAGATACGCAGTATTTT	CASSLRMPVLAGGRSSTDTQYF
TRBV11-2	14	NA	TRBJ1-1	TRBD1	TGTGCCAGCAGTTTAGGACAGGGCATCACTGAAGCTTTCTTT	CASSLGQGITEAFF
TRBV15	15	NA	TRBJ1-4	NA	TGTGCCACCAGCAGAGATATTGCAACTAATGAAAAACTGTTTTTT	CATSRDIATNEKLFF
TRBV28	12	NA	TRBJ1-1	NA	TGTGCCAGCAGCGACTTGAACACTGAAGCTTTCTTT	CASSDLNTEAFF
TRBV5-1	14	NA	TRBJ1-1	TRBD1	TGCGCCAGCAGCTTGGGGCAGGGGGTCACTGAAGCTTTCTTT	CASSLGQGVTEAFF
TRBV29-1	12	NA	TRBJ2-5	TRBD2	TGCAGCGGGACTAGCGGGGTCGAGACCCAGTACTTC	CSGTSGVETQYF
TRBV23-1	11	NA	TRBJ1-2	TRBD1	TGCGCCAGCCACGGACAGGGGGGCTACACCTTC	CASHGQGGYTF
TRBV6-5	15	NA	TRBJ2-7	TRBD1	TGTGCCAGCAGTCTCGACAGGGAGACGGTCTACGAGCAGTACTTC	CASSLDRETVYEQYF
TRBV5-1	16	NA	TRBJ2-3	TRBD2	TGCGCCAGCAGCTTGGGTAGCGGGGGCTTCACAGATACGCAGTATTTT	CASSLGSGGFTDTQYF
TRBV19	15	NA	TRBJ1-4	NA	TGTGCCAGTAGTCCGCGACAGGATTTTAATGAAAAACTGTTTTTT	CASSPRQDFNEKLFF
TRBV7-2	17	NA	TRBJ2-3	NA	TGTGCCAGCAGCTTAGGAGCATTGGGGCGAAGCACAGATACGCAGTATTTT	CASSLGALGRSTDTQYF
TRBV10-2	15	once	TRBJ1-5	NA	TGCGCCAGCAGTGCGTTTCGTCAGGGCGATCAGCCCCAGCATTTT	CASSAFRQGDQPQHF
TRBV5-4	15	NA	TRBJ1-1	NA	TGTGCCAGCAGCCCAACAGCAGGGTTGGACACTGAAGCTTTCTTT	CASSPTAGLDTEAFF
TRBV7-9	16	NA	TRBJ1-1	TRBD1	TGTGCCAGCAGCCCCTATTTGTCAGGGGGCGGGGCTGAAGCTTTCTTT	CASSPYLSGGGAEAFF
TRBV7-3	14	NA	TRBJ2-1	TRBD2	TGTGCCAGCAGCCGGACTAGGACCGACAATGAGCAGTTCTTC	CASSRTRTDNEQFF
TRBV5-5	11	NA	TRBJ2-1	NA	TGTGCCAGCAGCGAGCGAAATGAGCAGTTCTTC	CASSERNEQFF
TRBV5-1	15	NA	TRBJ2-3	NA	TGCGCCAGCAGCCCTCGGAGATGGCTAGGAGATACGCAGTATTTT	CASSPRRWLGDTQYF
TRBV7-8	18	once	TRBJ1-2	NA	TGTGCCAGCAGCTTAGGGGCTAAGGCGGGGTTCTCGCACTATGGCTACACCTTC	CASSLGAKAGFSHYGYTF
TRBV6-5	15	NA	TRBJ1-4	TRBD1	TGTGCCAGCAGTTCAAGGACAGGGGGCGGTGAAAAACTGTTTTTT	CASSSRTGGGEKLFF
TRBV20-1	10	NA	TRBJ1-2	NA	TGCAGTCCCATTAACTATGGCTACACCTTC	CSPINYGYTF
TRBV7-3	15	NA	TRBJ1-1	NA	TGTGCCAGCAGCTCCGACTTCTTCTCGAACACTGAAGCTTTCTTT	CASSSDFFSNTEAFF
TRBV30	12	NA	TRBJ2-5	NA	TGTGCCTGGAAAGGCCTCCAGGGGACCCAGTACTTC	CAWKGLQGTQYF
TRBV29-1	13	NA	TRBJ2-1	TRBD2	TGCAGCGCCAAGCGGGGGCCTGACAATGAGCAGTTCTTC	CSAKRGPDNEQFF
TRBV5-1	16	NA	TRBJ2-1	TRBD2	TGCGCCAGCAGCTCCTCCCCTAGCGGGGGGGCAGATGAGCAGTTCTTC	CASSSSPSGGADEQFF
TRBV14	15	NA	TRBJ2-3	TRBD2	TGTGCCAGCAGCCGGCGGGGGTATGCCTCAGATACGCAGTATTTT	CASSRRGYASDTQYF
TRBV5-1	13	NA	TRBJ2-7	NA	TGCGCCAGCAGTAATGACGGGTCCTACGAGCAGTACTTC	CASSNDGSYEQYF
TRBV29-1	12	NA	TRBJ2-1	NA	TGCAGCGTCAGCCTGGGCGAAAATGAGCAGTTCTTC	CSVSLGENEQFF
TRBV5-1	14	NA	TRBJ1-1	NA	TGCGCCAGCAGCTTGACCGGCAGGGACACTGAAGCTTTCTTT	CASSLTGRDTEAFF
TRBV4-1	19	few	TRBJ2-1	TRBD2	TGCGCCAGCAGCCGCACGTTTGGACTACTAGCGGGGAATTCCAATGAGCAGTTCTTC	CASSRTFGLLAGNSNEQFF
TRBV10-3	15	NA	TRBJ2-3	TRBD2	TGTGCCATCAGGGATAGCGGGGTCAGCACAGATACGCAGTATTTT	CAIRDSGVSTDTQYF
TRBV5-4	14	once	TRBJ1-4	NA	TGTGCCAGCAGCGACAGAACAGTTAATGAAAAACTGTTTTTT	CASSDRTVNEKLFF
TRBV9	17	NA	TRBJ1-1	TRBD1	TGTGCCAGCAGCGCCGGGACAGGGGGCGCTACGGTCACTGAAGCTTTCTTT	CASSAGTGGATVTEAFF
TRBV5-8	15	NA	TRBJ1-4	TRBD1	TGTGCCAGCAGCTTTAACCGGGACAGGGGGGAAAAACTGTTTTTT	CASSFNRDRGEKLFF
TRBV28	14	NA	TRBJ2-7	TRBD2	TGTGCCAGGGTCGGGACTAGCGGGACCTACGAGCAGTACTTC	CARVGTSGTYEQYF
TRBV2	16	NA	TRBJ1-3	NA	TGTGCCAGCAGTTTTGACGGCTTGAGGTCTGGAAACACCATATATTTT	CASSFDGLRSGNTIYF